This record looks at one T cell receptor beta chain sequence and its context. The antigen is unknown. One junction end does not reproduce the germline sequence, and a read error may be involved. CDR1 and CDR2 (germline): SGHTA, FQGTGA. This CDR3 comprises 15 residues. Included in the TCR beta cDNA libraries were unique molecular identifiers. With about 0.95 to 10 million T cells as the source, some 500,000 cDNA molecules resulted. TCRdb re-analysed the PCR reads in MiXCR, keeping a single row per CDR3 protein. The sample contains approximately 770,000 distinct CDR3 sequences, around 45% of which appear only once. These data are taken from a study of post-analysis software for immune sequencing data. On the study more broadly: Progressive-relapsing, secondary progressive and relapsing-remitting multiple sclerosis were among the disease courses included.

Overall study results and limits: Among 5 or 6 TRBV segments more frequent in patients than controls were TRBV5-6, TRBV5-1 and TRBV20-1.

This clonotype was obtained from a girl aged 10 to 17 with multiple sclerosis. The sequenced material came from blood. The rearrangement joins TRBV7-3 to TRBJ2-7; 10 nucleotides agree with TRBD1. CDR3 region: CASRLDRGSSYEQYF. CDR3 bases: TGTGCCAGCCGCTTGGACAGGGGGTCCTCCTACGAGCAGTACTTC.